The source of this T cell receptor beta chain is a study of control samples from healthy donors and cancer patients. V shed 8 bases and J shed 2 bases, with 19 bases lying between them. The CDR3 loop spans 15 amino acids. Germline values: CDR1 MNHNY, CDR2 SVGAGI (reference sequence). Generated by immunoSEQ multiplex PCR, the TCRdb table keeps only in-frame clones and is missing some. Of about 96,000 clones in the sample, roughly 93% were seen once. The specimen sequenced was blood. The sequence derives from a man aged 18 to 29 in good health. The rearrangement links TRBV6-6 to TRBJ2-7, with D possibly TRBD1 on 5 matching bases. In DNA, the CDR3 is TGTGCCAGCGGTAGCCCTACAGGTTTGACCTACGAGCAGTACTTC. Translation: CASGSPTGLTYEQYF.